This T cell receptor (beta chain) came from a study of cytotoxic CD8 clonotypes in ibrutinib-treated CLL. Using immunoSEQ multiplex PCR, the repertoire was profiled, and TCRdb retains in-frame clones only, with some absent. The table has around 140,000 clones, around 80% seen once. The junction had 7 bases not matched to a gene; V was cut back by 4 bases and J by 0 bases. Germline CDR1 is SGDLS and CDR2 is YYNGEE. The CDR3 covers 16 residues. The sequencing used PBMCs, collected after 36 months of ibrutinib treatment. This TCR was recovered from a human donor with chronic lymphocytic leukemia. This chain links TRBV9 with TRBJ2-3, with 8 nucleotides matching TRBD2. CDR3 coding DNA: TGTGCCAGCAGCCCTAGTCTAGCGGGTAGCACAGATACGCAGTATTTT. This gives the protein CASSPSLAGSTDTQYF.